This T cell receptor (beta chain) was identified during a study of early T cells in non-severe SARS-CoV-2 infection. Overall study context: The chains were unpaired, and the sequenced material was bulk RNA from unsorted whole blood.

This clonotype came up many times. The antigen remains undetermined. Unique molecular identifiers were affixed to single, distinct cDNA molecules. TCRdb passed the 5' RACE reads through MiXCR, listing each CDR3 protein once. The table includes approximately 28,000 distinct CDR3 sequences, approximately 6.6% detected once. Findings of the study overall: VDJdb matching favored anti-spike CD8 responses, missing private and CD4 specificities.

In germline, CDR1 is SQVTM, CDR2 ANQGSEA. This CDR3 is 12 amino acids long. With 4 bases removed from V and 2 bases from J, the gap between germline ends came to 6 bases. V and J are TRBV29-1 and TRBJ2-1; D ambiguous. This clonotype originated in an adult who was a healthcare worker with PCR-confirmed SARS-CoV-2 infection or an uninfected control (not recorded which). The input for sequencing was whole blood, taken at baseline. Here the CDR3 DNA reads TGCAGCGTTGGAAGAGCCTACAATGAGCAGTTCTTC. This sequence encodes CSVGRAYNEQFF.